Listed below are T cell receptor beta chains from one sample, sequenced in a study of CD8+CD57+ T cells in acquired aplastic anemia. TCRdb re-called the reads through MiXCR, storing one row per CDR3 protein. The repertoire has approximately 190,000 distinct CDR3 sequences, 48% of them found once; the top ten carry 9.7%. The sample taken for sequencing was sorted CD4+, CD8+, or CD8+CD57+ T cells (not recorded which) from PBMCs. These receptors came from a human donor with aplastic anemia. Each CDR3 is given with its conserved first and last residue. D genes are given only for firm matches. Clone size, where shown, is once, few, many, or a class for clones that have expanded.

>.|.|TRBJ2-6|TRBV10-3
CATYNVLTF
TGTGCCACCTACAACGTCCTGACTTTC
>many|.|TRBJ2-1|TRBV10-3
CAARNTPGNEQFF
TGTGCCGCCCGAAACACCCCGGGTAATGAGCAGTTCTTC
>few|TRBD1|TRBJ1-2|TRBV15
CATSRDTTGDGYTF
TGTGCCACCAGCAGAGATACGACAGGGGATGGCTACACCTTC
>.|TRBD2|TRBJ2-3|TRBV10-3
CAISFQRGSTDTQYF
TGTGCCATCAGTTTCCAGCGGGGTAGCACAGATACGCAGTATTTT
>many|.|TRBJ2-7|TRBV6-1
CASSTRDALYEQYF
TGTGCCAGCAGTACCCGGGACGCGCTCTACGAGCAGTACTTC
>.|.|TRBJ2-5|TRBV20-1
CSARPRQQETQYF
TGCAGTGCGAGACCCAGACAGCAAGAGACCCAGTACTTC
>many|.|TRBJ2-7|TRBV11-1
CASRPTPQAASSYEQYF
TGTGCCAGCAGACCGACTCCCCAGGCGGCGAGCTCCTACGAGCAGTACTTC
>few|TRBD2|TRBJ2-7|TRBV24-1
CATSAPAGGNYEQYF
TGTGCCACCAGTGCCCCCGCGGGAGGAAACTACGAGCAGTACTTC
>many|.|TRBJ2-7|TRBV20-1
CSATIPGTARYEQYF
TGCAGTGCTACCATACCCGGGACGGCCAGGTACGAGCAGTACTTC
>.|TRBD1|TRBJ1-4|TRBV29-1
CSVKTGGANEKLFF
TGCAGCGTTAAAACAGGGGGAGCTAATGAAAAACTGTTTTTT
>.|.|TRBJ2-5|TRBV3-1
CASSRALRDQETQYF
TGTGCCAGCAGCCGAGCCTTAAGGGACCAAGAGACCCAGTACTTC
>.|TRBD2|TRBJ2-3|TRBV19
CASSPLSGRQDTQYF
TGTGCCAGCAGTCCCCTTAGCGGGAGGCAAGATACGCAGTATTTT
>.|.|TRBJ2-7|TRBV7-4
CASSETAYEQYF
TGTGCCAGCAGTGAAACGGCATACGAGCAGTACTTC
>many|.|TRBJ1-5|TRBV24-1
CATSAEPGRNQPQHF
TGTGCCACCAGTGCGGAGCCGGGACGGAATCAGCCCCAGCATTTT
>many|TRBD1|TRBJ1-4|TRBV24-1
CATSDRTGNNNEKLFF
TGTGCCACCAGTGACAGGACAGGGAATAATAATGAAAAACTGTTTTTT
>many|.|TRBJ2-7|TRBV11-2
CASSYGQSGYEQYF
TGTGCCAGCAGCTACGGACAGTCTGGCTACGAGCAGTACTTC
>few|.|TRBJ2-6|TRBV29-1
CSVKGEGGANVLTF
TGCAGCGTAAAGGGGGAAGGTGGGGCCAACGTCCTGACTTTC
>.|TRBD1|TRBJ1-6|TRBV5-6
CASSSDRGGGISPLHF
TGTGCCAGCAGCTCCGACAGGGGAGGAGGAATTTCACCCCTCCACTTT
>.|.|TRBJ1-6|TRBV2
CACSSESSYNSPLHF
TGTGCCTGCAGTTCTGAGAGCTCCTATAATTCACCCCTCCACTTT
>.|TRBD1|TRBJ1-6|TRBV4-1
CASSHATGVFQDSYNSPLQF
TGCGCCAGCAGCCATGCCACAGGGGTATTTCAGGACTCCTATAATTCACCCCTCCAATTT
>many|.|TRBJ2-1|TRBV19
CASTVRPWDNEQFF
TGTGCCAGTACTGTTCGCCCCTGGGACAATGAGCAGTTCTTC
>.|TRBD1|TRBJ2-5|TRBV5-6
CASSLASGGQETQYF
TGTGCCAGCAGCTTGGCGTCAGGGGGACAAGAGACCCAGTACTTC
>.|TRBD1|TRBJ2-5|TRBV9
CASSATGGSETQYF
TGTGCCAGCAGCGCTACAGGGGGCTCAGAGACCCAGTACTTC
>few|TRBD2|TRBJ2-7|TRBV2
CASTKTSGSYEQYF
TGTGCCAGCACCAAGACTAGCGGGAGTTACGAGCAGTACTTC
>.|TRBD1|TRBJ1-6|TRBV19
CASSIVGTGDSPLHF
TGTGCCAGTAGTATAGTCGGGACAGGGGATTCACCCCTCCACTTT
>few|.|TRBJ2-6|TRBV25-1
CASSVQGWASGANVLTF
TGTGCCAGCAGTGTACAGGGATGGGCCTCAGGGGCCAACGTCCTGACTTTC
>.|.|TRBJ1-1|TRBV19
CASSTPFDRSTEAFF
TGTGCCAGTAGTACCCCCTTTGACCGGAGCACTGAAGCTTTCTTT
>.|.|TRBJ1-1|TRBV15
CATSRVGSDTEAFF
TGTGCCACCAGCAGAGTGGGGAGCGACACTGAAGCTTTCTTT
>many|.|TRBJ2-5|TRBV6-1
CASRGWETQYF
TGTGCCAGCAGGGGGTGGGAGACCCAGTACTTC
>many|TRBD1|TRBJ1-1|TRBV7-3
CASSPGTGAANTEAFF
TGTGCCAGCAGCCCGGGGACAGGGGCTGCGAACACTGAAGCTTTCTTT
>few|TRBD1|TRBJ2-7|TRBV7-2
CASSSPAGQGPYEQYF
TGTGCCAGCAGCTCCCCGGCGGGACAGGGTCCTTACGAGCAGTACTTC
>.|.|TRBJ2-3|TRBV7-3
CASSDGTDTQYF
TGTGCCAGCAGCGACGGCACAGATACGCAGTATTTT
>many|.|TRBJ2-7|TRBV12-3/TRBV12-4
CASSLLFTHEQYF
TGTGCCAGCAGTTTACTATTTACCCACGAGCAGTACTTC
>.|TRBD2|TRBJ2-1|TRBV7-9
CASSHSGGNEQFF
TGTGCCAGCAGCCATAGCGGGGGCAATGAGCAGTTCTTC
>few|.|TRBJ2-7|TRBV7-8
CASSRPRQRNSYEQYF
TGTGCCAGCAGCCGCCCCCGACAACGCAACTCCTACGAGCAGTACTTC
>.|TRBD1|TRBJ2-5|TRBV2
CASRVRQGARETQYF
TGTGCCAGCAGAGTTAGACAGGGGGCTAGGGAGACCCAGTACTTC
>.|TRBD2|TRBJ2-1|TRBV6-2/TRBV6-3
CASSYSGLAGVYNEQFF
TGTGCCAGCAGTTACTCTGGACTAGCGGGGGTCTACAATGAGCAGTTCTTC
>.|.|TRBJ1-5|TRBV20-1
CSARDRWDQPQHF
TGCAGTGCTAGAGATAGGTGGGATCAGCCCCAGCATTTT
>.|TRBD1|TRBJ2-7|TRBV28
CASSSLLGQGYEQYF
TGTGCCAGCAGTTCTCTACTCGGACAGGGATACGAGCAGTACTTC
>once|.|TRBJ2-3|TRBV5-1
CASSWAGFTDTQYF
TGCGCCAGCAGCTGGGCTGGGTTCACAGATACGCAGTATTTT
>few|.|TRBJ1-6|TRBV19
CASSPTGVSPLHF
TGTGCCAGTAGTCCTACGGGAGTTTCACCCCTCCACTTT
>.|TRBD1|TRBJ1-2|TRBV10-3
CASIGQGARGYTF
TGTGCCAGCATAGGACAGGGGGCTCGAGGCTACACCTTC
>.|.|TRBJ1-1|TRBV19
CASSPRGGQAFF
TGTGCCAGTAGTCCCCGTGGGGGACAAGCTTTCTTT
>many|.|TRBJ1-1|TRBV20-1
CSANLWVNTEAFF
TGCAGTGCTAACTTATGGGTGAACACTGAAGCTTTCTTT
>.|.|TRBJ2-3|TRBV20-1
CSAGGTGGDTQYF
TGCAGTGCAGGGGGTACAGGAGGAGATACGCAGTATTTT
>.|.|TRBJ2-1|TRBV7-9
CASSPSTPNNEQFF
TGTGCCAGCAGCCCCAGTACACCCAACAATGAGCAGTTCTTC
>many|.|TRBJ2-2|TRBV24-1
CATSQTGGELFF
TGTGCCACCAGCCAGACAGGCGGGGAGCTGTTTTTT
>many|.|TRBJ1-5|TRBV29-1
CSVASSGGNQPQHF
TGCAGCGTTGCCTCCTCAGGGGGCAATCAGCCCCAGCATTTT
>.|.|TRBJ1-1|TRBV24-1
CATSDRRGPEAFF
TGTGCCACCAGTGATCGAAGGGGCCCTGAAGCTTTCTTT
>once|.|TRBJ1-1|TRBV19
CASSVYRELGTEAFF
TGTGCCAGTAGTGTCTACAGGGAGTTGGGCACTGAAGCTTTCTTT
>many|TRBD2|TRBJ2-1|TRBV29-1
CSVWTSGYNEQFF
TGCAGCGTCTGGACTAGCGGGTACAATGAGCAGTTCTTC
>.|TRBD1|TRBJ2-3|TRBV20-1
CSARDSTGGIGQYF
TGCAGTGCTAGAGATAGCACAGGGGGGATTGGGCAGTATTTT
>.|.|TRBJ1-1|TRBV9
CASSLRQEGGTEAFF
TGTGCCAGCAGCTTACGACAAGAGGGGGGCACTGAAGCTTTCTTT
>many|.|TRBJ2-1|TRBV12-3/TRBV12-4
CASSLGDTGFPFF
TGTGCCAGCAGTTTAGGAGACACAGGTTTTCCGTTCTTC
>.|TRBD1|TRBJ1-4|TRBV5-1
CASSAGQGREKLFF
TGCGCCAGCAGCGCGGGACAGGGTAGAGAAAAACTGTTTTTT
>.|.|TRBJ2-2|TRBV6-1
CASTPPRQNPGELFF
TGTGCCAGCACTCCCCCCCGACAGAACCCCGGGGAGCTGTTTTTT
>few|.|TRBJ2-3|TRBV4-2
CASSQDSGVATDTQYF
TGTGCCAGCAGCCAAGATTCGGGGGTAGCCACAGATACGCAGTATTTT
>once|TRBD2|TRBJ2-1|TRBV25-1
CASSQDRGGAGSYEQFF
TGCGCCAGCAGCCAAGATCGCGGGGGGGCCGGCAGCTATGAGCAGTTCTTC
>.|.|TRBJ1-2|TRBV5-1
CASSPGTGSGYTF
TGCGCCAGCAGCCCGGGAACAGGGAGTGGCTACACCTTC
>many|.|TRBJ1-3|TRBV25-1
CASGTGNTIYF
TGTGCCAGCGGAACTGGAAACACCATATATTTT